This T cell receptor (beta chain) appears in the sequencing data of a study of blood T cell repertoires in COVID-19. The assay was immunoSEQ multiplex PCR, and TCRdb's table has in-frame clones only and misses some. This table has about 480,000 clones, more than 75% appearing once. This clone came up once. CDR3 length equals 14 residues. V was clipped by 10 bases and J by 2 bases, with 18 bases between them. CDR1 LNHDA and CDR2 SQIVND come from the germline V gene (reference sequence). Residents of about two dozen US areas, aged about 18 to 89 years, made up the participants. Which cohort a participant joined came from the clinical history participants gave. Recovery among Cohort 3 donors was established by two negative PCRs, clearance, or symptom resolution.

The chain combines TRBV19 with TRBJ2-7; D is possibly TRBD1 (6 bases). The clonotype originates from a woman aged 40-49 years who had recovered from COVID-19. The sequencing sample was made of PBMCs or T cells enriched from blood (not recorded which). As DNA, the CDR3 is TGTGCCACTGGGACAATTCAGTTCCCCTACGAGCAGTACTTC. Its protein is CATGTIQFPYEQYF.